This TCR beta chain derives from a study of CD8 T cells in Susac syndrome (dated by TCRdb to the late 2010s). About the full investigation: Repertoire sequencing was used to test whether CD8+ T cell activation and differentiation in Susac syndrome was antigen driven. CD8+ T cell repertoire clonality was compared between around eleven healthy donors, approximately 14 Susac syndrome patients and approximately 16 multiple sclerosis patients. What the authors observed across the whole study: The study acknowledged that relatively few individuals were included in the TCR sequencing and HLA analysis.

RNA was extracted using the RNeasy kit, and roughly 0.5 to 1 ug of the RNA was reverse transcribed with random hexamers. TCR beta CDR3 regions were amplified with the immunoSEQ multiplex PCR assay covering 54 Vbeta and 13 Jbeta segments. To correct PCR amplification bias, a synthetic template baseline was used for both primer optimization and computational correction. Regarding the original processing steps: Reads were assigned to V, D and J genes according to IMGT and analyzed in immunoSEQ Analyzer, with only productive sequences retained. Clonality was calculated as one minus the Shannon entropy normalized by log2 of the number of productive unique sequences. For each patient and control, public and private clones were evaluated among the 100 most prevalent clones. Clones were defined as Susac-specific when absent from the healthy and MS cohorts, from approximately 1,100 published viral clones and from other ImmuneACCESS disease sequences. The public reads were reanalyzed by TCRdb: fastp trimming at Q25, MiXCR alignment, in-frame beta chains only. Rows with a matching CDR3 protein are joined into one entry that keeps the most common DNA and genes. TCRdb, not the authors, supplied the V and J calls. The sample table holds around 150,000 distinct CDR3 sequences, of which 90% to 95% were seen once. In total, the top ten clones hold roughly 0.27% of the sample.

Peripheral blood CD8+ and CD4+ T cells from healthy donors, Susac syndrome patients and multiple sclerosis patients were profiled by high-throughput TCR beta sequencing. Healthy donors were included as age- and sex-matched controls. Bulk CD8+ and CD4+ T cells were purified by magnetic negative isolation, while CD8+ TEMRA cells were enriched using FACS. Blood was drawn into EDTA tubes, processed within 24 hours, and PBMCs were isolated by density gradient centrifugation. PBMCs intended for TCR sequencing were cryopreserved in liquid nitrogen and thawed later in a water bath at 37 degrees C. The sorted or isolated CD4+, CD8+ and CD8+ TEMRA cells had a purity of 90% or higher. As to this clonotype: What antigen it recognizes has not been identified. Base quality data are lacking; no much larger clone is found one base away.

CDR1 is given as SGHAT and CDR2 as FQNNGV, both from the germline V gene. The V and J ends are trimmed by 5 bases and 7 bases, leaving 18 bases between them. The CDR3 measures 15 amino acids from cysteine to phenylalanine. Just CDR3 DNA is preserved here, 45 bases in frame from base 1. The rearranged segments are TRBV11-2 and TRBJ2-1, with TRBD2 as a weak D call on 5 bases. What was sequenced was CD8+ T cells from PBMCs. The sequence was obtained from a human donor in good health. The bases are TGTGCCAGCAGCATCCGAGGGCGGTCCTTTAATGAGCAGTTCTTC. This sequence encodes CASSIRGRSFNEQFF.